The sequence of this TCR beta chain was determined in a study of T cell responses to AZD1222 COVID-19 vaccine. TCRdb keeps only in-frame clones here, not all; method: immunoSEQ multiplex PCR. The sample yields 89,000 or so clones, 70% to 90% seen once. This clone was detected only once. The germline gives CDR1 SGHTA, CDR2 FQGNSA. This CDR3 contains 19 residues. V shed 5 bases and J 1 base; nucleotides not matched to a gene: 13. Material: peripheral blood, obtained 28 days after the second AZD1222 dose. The rearrangement uses TRBV7-2 and TRBJ2-1; 11 nucleotides agree with TRBD2. This clonotype was sampled from an adult who received the AZD1222 COVID-19 vaccine. The CDR3 DNA sequence: TGTGCCAGCAGCCCGCCAGGACTAGCGGGCTATAGGTCCTACAATGAGCAGTTCTTC. It translates to CASSPPGLAGYRSYNEQFF.